These 2 T cell receptor beta chains came from one sample sequenced in a study of PD-L1 blockade in urothelial cancer. Clones were sequenced by immunoSEQ multiplex PCR, and TCRdb holds only the in-frame ones, with some missing. The sample has tens of thousands of clones; 84% are singletons. Described time point: pretreatment peripheral blood. This material consisted of PBMCs, taken around atezolizumab (anti-PD-L1) treatment. All receptors derive from a man aged 55 to 70 with urothelial cancer.

This chain connects TRBV18 to TRBJ1-2; D remains unclear. Germline V gene data show CDR1 as KGHSH and CDR2 as LQKENI. The ends were cut back, 3 bases at V and 7 bases at J, with 18 bases in the middle. The CDR3 contains 15 residues. CDR3 bases: TGTGCCAGCTCACCGAGGGAGGGATCCTTTAGTGGCTACACCTTC. It encodes CASSPREGSFSGYTF. Filled out from reference TRBV18 and TRBJ1-2, the complete variable domain reads NAGVMQNPRHLVRRRGQEARLRCSPMKGHSHVYWYRQLPEEGLKFMVYLQKENIIDESGMPKERFSAEFPKEGPSILRIQQVVRGDSAAYFCASSPREGSFSGYTFGSGTRLTVV.

The V and J genes are TRBV5-1 and TRBJ2-1; D remains unclear. The germline V gene encodes CDR1 SGHRS and CDR2 YFSETQ. Trimming removed 1 base at V and 7 bases at J, with 3 bases between. The CDR3 runs 11 residues. The CDR3 here is CASSLLNEQFF. In DNA form, the CDR3 reads TGCGCCAGCAGCTTGCTGAATGAGCAGTTCTTC.